These 30 T cell receptor beta chains originate from one sample sequenced in a study of T cell responses to AZD1222 COVID-19 vaccine (dated by TCRdb to the early 2020s). Per the publication, the time point label means: baseline before first vaccination. The library was produced with the immunoSEQ multiplex PCR assay. TCRdb took over this immuneACCESS table, retaining in-frame rearrangements with V and J assigned. Such tables are incomplete; in checked studies, under half of the missing clones stem from an unresolved V gene, and the remainder is unexplained. The table for this sample lists 150,000 or so clones; 90% of them were counted only once. Clones ranked in the top ten supply under 20% of the sample. Here the sequenced sample was peripheral blood, taken on day 0 of AZD1222 vaccination. All receptors come from an adult in good health.

The V call is TRBV28, the J call TRBJ2-5; D may correspond to TRBD1 or TRBD2 (5 bases each). The CDR3 has 11 amino acids. The V gene's germline CDR1 is MDHEN and CDR2 SYDVKM. V was shortened by 10 bases and J by 7 bases, with 13 bases between the two germline ends. In DNA, the CDR3 is TGTGCCATTGGGGGAATACGGACCCAGTACTTC. As protein: CAIGGIRTQYF.

V is TRBV29-1 and J is TRBJ1-2; 11 nucleotides align to TRBD1. CDR1 is SQVTM and CDR2 is ANQGSEA in the germline V gene. This CDR3 region has 14 residues. V trimming: 7 bases; J trimming: 4 bases; junction bases outside the gene matches: 8. The CDR3 reads CSATGQGAGYGYTF. The CDR3 DNA reads as TGCAGCGCGACAGGACAGGGGGCCGGCTATGGCTACACCTTC.

The rearrangement links TRBV20-1 to TRBJ2-1; 7 bases align to TRBD1. Losses at the gene ends were 3 bases for V and 3 bases for J; bases not matched to a gene: 11. The CDR3 runs to 16 residues. The germline V gene encodes CDR1 DFQATT and CDR2 SNEGSKA (reference sequence). The CDR3 DNA is TGCAGTGCTAGTAGGACCCCGGGACAGCGCTACAATGAGCAGTTCTTC. It translates to CSASRTPGQRYNEQFF.

This clone occurred once. CDR3 sequence (DNA): TGTGCCAGCAGCGTCTCAGGGGGCAGCTCTGAAGCTTTCTTT. It yields the protein CASSVSGGSSEAFF. This chain joins TRBV9 and TRBJ1-1, with 8 bases identical to TRBD1. The trim removed 2 bases at V and 6 bases at J, leaving 6 bases unmatched. Germline V gene sequence: CDR1 SGDLS, CDR2 YYNGEE. The CDR3 extends over 14 amino acids. Using reference TRBV9 and TRBJ1-1 for the parts outside the CDR3, the full variable domain is DSGVTQTPKHLITATGQRVTLRCSPRSGDLSVYWYQQSLDQGLQFLIQYYNGEERAKGNILERFSAQQFPDLHSELNLSSLELGDSALYFCASSVSGGSSEAFFGQGTRLTVV.

V usage is TRBV27 and J usage is TRBJ2-1; 10 bases align to TRBD1. The CDR3 has 18 residues. V was pared by 3 bases and J by 1 base, with 9 bases of the junction left unmatched. CDR1 is MNHEY and CDR2 is SMNVEV in the germline V gene (reference sequence). CDR3 protein: CASSFIGTGAGSYNEQFF. Here the CDR3 DNA reads TGTGCCAGCAGTTTCATCGGGACAGGGGCTGGATCCTACAATGAGCAGTTCTTC.

V is TRBV24-1 and J is TRBJ1-1; D is possibly TRBD1 (5 bases). Germline assignment: CDR1 KGHDR and CDR2 SFDVKD. V was trimmed by 5 bases and J by 7 bases, leaving 16 bases between them. This CDR3 comprises 14 residues. The CDR3 spells CATSGPGTWGEAFF. The CDR3 DNA follows: TGTGCCACCAGTGGCCCCGGGACCTGGGGTGAAGCTTTCTTT.

There are many counts of this clone. The V gene is TRBV5-1, the J gene TRBJ1-1; TRBD1 is a possible D gene (5 bases). The CDR3 runs to 14 residues. Germline-derived CDR1 and CDR2 are SGHRS and YFSETQ. Trimming removed 5 bases at V and 0 bases at J, with 11 bases between. This chain's CDR3 is CASRDKGLNTEAFF. CDR3 nucleotide sequence: TGCGCCAGCAGGGACAAGGGATTGAACACTGAAGCTTTCTTT.

The chain has TRBV6-4 and TRBJ1-6; no definite D call. The CDR3 runs 13 residues. Trimming stripped 6 bases from V and 7 bases from J, with 10 bases between. Germline CDR1 MRHNA, CDR2 SNTAGT. The CDR3 DNA is TGTGCCAGCAGCCAGGCTCGGAATTCACCCCTCCACTTT. Protein product: CASSQARNSPLHF.

The J gene is TRBJ1-4, the V gene TRBV10-3, with D uncertain. From germline, CDR1 is ENHRY and CDR2 SYGVKD. Trimming took off 8 bases at V and 0 bases at J, with 7 bases between the two ends. The CDR3 length is 13 residues. The CDR3 coding sequence is TGTGCCATCCGGATAGCAACTAATGAAAAACTGTTTTTT. It specifies CAIRIATNEKLFF.

The gene calls are TRBV7-2 and TRBJ1-2; 7 nucleotides match TRBD1. Unmatched junction bases numbered 1, after V lost 2 bases and J lost 7 bases. Germline lookup yields CDR1 SGHTA and CDR2 FQGNSA. The CDR3 consists of 12 residues. CDR3 residues: CASSLQGGGYTF. CDR3 coding DNA: TGTGCCAGCAGCTTACAGGGGGGTGGCTACACCTTC.

The chain links TRBV18 to TRBJ2-1; no firm D call. CDR3 length equals 19 residues. Germline CDR1 and CDR2: KGHSH and LQKENI. The ends were cut back, 2 bases at V and 2 bases at J, with 22 bases in the middle. The CDR3 region has the DNA TGTGCCAGCTCACCAAATATGAACCGGGCTCTAGGGACCTACAATGAGCAGTTCTTC. This encodes CASSPNMNRALGTYNEQFF.

The J gene is TRBJ1-1, the V gene TRBV5-1; TRBD1 might be the D (6 bases). This CDR3 contains 16 residues. Trimming left V 1 base short and J 0 bases short, with 13 bases between. CDR1 is SGHRS and CDR2 is YFSETQ in the germline V gene. CDR3 amino acids: CASSLKQGGMNTEAFF. CDR3 bases: TGCGCCAGCAGCTTGAAACAGGGTGGGATGAACACTGAAGCTTTCTTT.

This clone showed up just once. This chain links TRBV25-1 with TRBJ2-5, with 7 bases aligning to TRBD1. The J segment lost 2 bases and the V segment lost 4 bases, leaving 7 bases of the junction unmatched. The CDR3 length is 15 residues. Looked up from germline, CDR1 is MGHDK and CDR2 is SYGVNS. CDR3 residues: CASSGMDRIQETQYF. Here the CDR3 DNA reads TGTGCCAGCAGTGGAATGGACAGGATACAAGAGACCCAGTACTTC. Based on the CDR3 plus reference TRBV25-1 and TRBJ2-5, the full variable domain is EADIYQTPRYLVIGTGKKITLECSQTMGHDKMYWYQQDPGMELHLIHYSYGVNSTEKGDLSSESTVSRIRTEHFPLTLESARPSHTSQYLCASSGMDRIQETQYFGPGTRLLVL.

This chain uses TRBV5-1 with TRBJ2-5; TRBD2 is a possible D gene (5 bases). The CDR3 totals 13 residues. Germline CDR1 SGHRS, CDR2 YFSETQ. Trimming shortened V by 5 bases and J by 2 bases, and 10 bases separated the two germline ends. CDR3 bases: TGCGCCAGCAGGCTAGCAGATCAAGAGACCCAGTACTTC. Translation: CASRLADQETQYF.

The chain is built from TRBV24-1 and TRBJ2-5; 7 bases map to TRBD1. The CDR3 is made up of 15 amino acids. V lost 6 bases and J lost 0; bases outside the gene matches: 6. Germline assignment: CDR1 KGHDR and CDR2 SFDVKD. The CDR3 DNA sequence: TGTGCCACCAGTCTGGCACAGGGGTACCAAGAGACCCAGTACTTC. Protein product: CATSLAQGYQETQYF.

This chain links TRBV12-3 or TRBV12-4 with TRBJ1-2; D is ambiguous. V was pared by 3 bases and J by 6 bases, with 8 bases between. The CDR3 is 12 amino acids. CDR3 sequence reads: CASSLAGNGYTF. The CDR3 DNA reads as TGTGCCAGCAGTTTGGCCGGCAATGGCTACACCTTC.

CDR3 sequence (DNA): TGTGCCACCAGTGATAGGAGGGCCGGCAATCAGCCCCAGCATTTT. Translated: CATSDRRAGNQPQHF. The chain joins TRBV24-1 to TRBJ1-5; no reliable D call. This CDR3 has 15 amino acids. In germline, CDR1 is KGHDR, CDR2 SFDVKD. The V end was cut by 3 bases, the J end by 2 bases, with 10 bases between.

This clone appeared a few times. V gene TRBV11-3 combines with J gene TRBJ2-6; D is ambiguous. V shed 0 bases and J shed 2 bases, with 8 bases lying between them. Germline loops: CDR1 SGHNT, CDR2 YENEEA. This CDR3 is 16 amino acids long. CDR3 sequence: CASSLDGPTGANVLTF. CDR3 sequence (DNA): TGTGCCAGCAGCTTAGACGGCCCGACTGGGGCCAACGTCCTGACTTTC.

This clone appeared once. The J gene is TRBJ2-1, the V gene TRBV9, with 8 bases fitting TRBD2. This CDR3 spans 14 amino acids. In germline, CDR1 is SGDLS, CDR2 YYNGEE. V lost 3 bases to trimming and J lost 5 bases; unmatched junction nucleotides: 4. As DNA, the CDR3 is TGTGCCAGCAGCGCGACTAGCGTTCACAATGAGCAGTTCTTC. Amino acid sequence: CASSATSVHNEQFF.

The CDR3 reads CASRGDRGAFF. In DNA, the CDR3 is TGTGCCAGTAGAGGGGACAGGGGAGCTTTCTTT. The V and J genes are TRBV19 and TRBJ1-1; 10 nucleotides align to TRBD1. CDR1 and CDR2 from the germline V gene are LNHDA and SQIVND (reference sequence). V lost 6 bases and J lost 10; bases outside the gene matches: 2. The CDR3 spans 11 residues.

This sequence joins TRBV4-1 and TRBJ1-4; D is unclear. In germline, CDR1 is MGHRA, CDR2 YSYEKL. V lost 0 bases, J lost 11 bases, and 22 bases lay in between. The CDR3 contains 17 residues. The CDR3 loop is CASSQDITRYGVGKLFF. The CDR3 DNA reads TGCGCCAGCAGCCAAGATATTACGCGGTACGGCGTCGGCAAACTGTTTTTT.

The V gene is TRBV30, the J gene TRBJ1-1; possibly TRBD1 for D (6 bases). There are 12 residues in the CDR3. CDR1 GTSNPN and CDR2 SVGIG come from the germline V gene (reference sequence). V gave up 4 bases and J gave up 7 bases, with 13 bases separating them. CDR3: CAWNGRTDEAFF. The CDR3 DNA is TGTGCCTGGAATGGGCGGACAGATGAAGCTTTCTTT. Supplemented by reference TRBV30 and TRBJ1-1, the full variable domain reads SQTIHQWPATLVQPVGSPLSLECTVEGTSNPNLYWYRQAAGRGLQLLFYSVGIGQISSEVPQNLSASRPQDRQFILSSKKLLLSDSGFYLCAWNGRTDEAFFGQGTRLTVV.

The chain combines TRBV5-1 with TRBJ2-5, with D hard to call. Trimming took off 4 bases at V and 2 bases at J, with 3 bases between the two ends. Germline-derived CDR1 and CDR2 are SGHRS and YFSETQ. The CDR3 runs to 11 residues. The CDR3 is CASSAQETQYF. CDR3 nucleotides: TGCGCCAGCAGCGCGCAAGAGACCCAGTACTTC.

The chain is built from TRBV20-1 and TRBJ2-7; D call uncertain. Trimming pared 6 bases from V and 4 bases from J, leaving 7 bases between. The germline V gene has CDR1 DFQATT and CDR2 SNEGSKA (reference sequence). The CDR3 sequence is 10 residues long. In nucleotides, the CDR3 is TGCAGTGCCATGACATACGAGCAGTACTTC. Amino acid sequence: CSAMTYEQYF.

This chain links TRBV9 with TRBJ2-1; no firm D call. This CDR3 region has 14 residues. CDR1 is SGDLS, CDR2 YYNGEE, per germline. Trimming cost V 0 bases and J 4 bases, with 8 bases left between them. CDR3 in amino acids: CASSVAVGYNEQFF. CDR3 nucleotides: TGTGCCAGCAGCGTAGCGGTTGGGTACAATGAGCAGTTCTTC.

This clone was detected only once. The genes are TRBV18 and TRBJ2-7; tentatively, D is TRBD2 (5 bases). V gave up 5 bases and J gave up 0 bases, with 11 bases separating them. The CDR3 contains 14 residues. The germline gives CDR1 KGHSH, CDR2 LQKENI. The CDR3 here is CASSASGSSYEQYF. In nucleotides, the CDR3 is TGTGCCAGCTCAGCGAGCGGTAGCTCCTACGAGCAGTACTTC.

The chain employs TRBV7-3 and TRBJ2-1, with 11 bases matching TRBD2. CDR1 SGHTA and CDR2 FQGTGA come from the germline V gene. The CDR3 is 14 amino acids. Trimming removed 5 bases from V and 6 bases from J; junction bases left unmatched: 3. CDR3 bases: TGTGCCAGCAGCCTGGGGACTAGCGGCAATGAGCAGTTCTTC. Translation: CASSLGTSGNEQFF.

Concerning this clone itself: At the DNA level, this CDR3 is encoded by other sequences in the same sample as well. The V and J genes are TRBV11-3 and TRBJ2-1; the D gene is possibly TRBD1 (6 bases). The ends were cut back, 6 bases at V and 4 bases at J, with 10 bases in the middle. CDR1 SGHNT and CDR2 YENEEA come from the germline V gene. The CDR3 extends over 13 amino acids. The CDR3 sequence: CASSPQGYNEQFF. The CDR3 DNA reads as TGTGCCAGCAGTCCACAGGGATACAATGAGCAGTTCTTC.

The V and J genes are TRBV5-4 and TRBJ2-7, with D possibly being TRBD1 (6 bases). CDR1 is SGHNT, CDR2 YYREEE, per germline (reference sequence). Trimming took 3 bases from V and 6 from J, leaving 19 bases between them. The CDR3 has 15 residues. CDR3 loop: CASSSRQASYAEQYF. The CDR3 DNA is TGTGCCAGCAGCTCACGACAGGCGTCCTACGCCGAGCAGTACTTC.

This chain joins TRBV27 and TRBJ1-1; D is perhaps TRBD1 (6 bases). Looked up from germline, CDR1 is MNHEY and CDR2 is SMNVEV (reference sequence). Trimming left V 3 bases short and J 5 bases short, with 10 bases between. The CDR3 is 13 amino acids. Here the CDR3 DNA reads TGTGCCAGCAGTTTGCAGGGGAAGACTGAAGCTTTCTTT. Amino acids: CASSLQGKTEAFF.